The entry below describes one T cell receptor beta chain. Its binding antigen is unknown. There are no base qualities to consult, and no much larger clone falls within one base. This sample is part of a study of blood T cell repertoires in COVID-19 (TCRdb year 2020). Some background on the complete study: The collaborator samples originated in the United States, Italy and Spain and spanned the acute and convalescent phases of COVID-19. The prospective study material was composed of cDNA or gDNA derived from T cells, B-cell-depleted T cells, or PBMCs. Deeply sampled blood TCRbeta repertoires from subjects exposed to, actively infected with, or recovered from COVID-19 were included in the dataset. The repertoires were released in a freely available public database intended as a resource for research on the immune response to SARS-CoV-2. The samples were drawn from two sources: the first 160 participants of the ongoing ImmuneRACE study, and 950 to 1,500 subjects contributed by 6 global collaborators. Nearly every sample came with metadata listing a de-identified subject ID, COVID-19 status, age in years and sex. Where available, HLA class I and class II types were taken from metadata supplied by the sample provider and were not determined by assay-based typing. What the authors observed across the whole study: The amount of clinical and demographic metadata varied by source and participant and was provided uncurated.

One collaborating source in Seattle enrolled patients during active infection and followed them longitudinally through the course of disease. Whole blood was collected in K2EDTA tubes by collaborating institutions according to the institutions' own protocols. Collaborator samples were shipped for TCRbeta analysis as frozen whole blood, isolated PBMCs, or DNA extracted from either sample type. TCRbeta CDR3 regions were amplified from genomic DNA using the immunoSEQ Assay, a bias-controlled multiplex PCR. As for the authors' bioinformatics: Within the assay, amplification of reference gene primers was used to estimate how many nucleated cells each sample contained. Sequence reads were collapsed and filtered to measure the absolute abundance of every unique TCRbeta CDR3 rearrangement. For each sample, productive Simpson clonality was calculated by taking the square root of Simpson's diversity index across productive rearrangements. The table was pulled from immuneACCESS by TCRdb, which kept in-frame rearrangements only. Such tables lose some clones; where checked, under half of the loss comes from unresolved V genes, and the rest has no known cause. The DNA gave D and trimming, while V, J and clone size come from that table. The sample yields about 530,000 clones; around 90% were counted once. The top ten clonotypes cover around 8% of the sample.

The sample was peripheral blood. The TCR sequence derives from a woman aged 50 to 60 with COVID-19, enrolled during active disease.

This receptor carries the CDR3 CASNGGDYEQYF. The DNA sequence is as follows: TGTGCCAGTAATGGGGGGGACTACGAGCAGTACTTC. The chain employs TRBV19 and TRBJ2-7, and TRBD2 matches 7 of the central bases. The germline V gene (reference sequence) sets CDR1 to LNHDA and CDR2 to SQIVND. V loses 7 bases at its end and J loses 3 bases; junction bases beyond the gene matches: 3. Inclusive of the bounding cysteine and phenylalanine, the CDR3 is 12 residues long. The read is trimmed to its CDR3 DNA, 36 bases read in frame from base 1. Supplemented by the reference TRBV19 and TRBJ2-7 proteins around the CDR3, the complete variable domain is DGGITQSPKYLFRKEGQNVTLSCEQNLNHDAMYWYRQDPGQGLRLIYYSQIVNDFQKGDIAEGYSVSREKKESFPLTVTSAQKNPTAFYLCASNGGDYEQYFGPGTRLTVT.